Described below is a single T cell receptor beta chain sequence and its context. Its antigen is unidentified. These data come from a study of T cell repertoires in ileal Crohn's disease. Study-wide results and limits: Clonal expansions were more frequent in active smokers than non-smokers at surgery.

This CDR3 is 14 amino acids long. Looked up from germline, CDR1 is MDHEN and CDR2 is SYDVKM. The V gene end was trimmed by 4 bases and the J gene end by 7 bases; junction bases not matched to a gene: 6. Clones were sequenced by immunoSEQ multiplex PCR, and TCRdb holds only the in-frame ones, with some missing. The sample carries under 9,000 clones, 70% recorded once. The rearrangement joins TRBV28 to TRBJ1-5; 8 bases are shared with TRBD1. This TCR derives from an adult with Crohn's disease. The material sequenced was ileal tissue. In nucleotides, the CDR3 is TGTGCCAGCAGTTCCATACAGGGGGAACAGCCCCAGCATTTT. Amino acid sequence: CASSSIQGEQPQHF.